Below are 2 T cell receptor beta chains sequenced from a single sample in a study of blood T cells in healthy people across ages. It was with a sample-barcoded 5' primer and a J-beta primer mix that a second PCR of about 7 to 12 cycles was run. TCRdb reanalysed the 5' RACE reads using MiXCR and keeps one entry per CDR3 protein. Of about 580,000 distinct CDR3 sequences listed, around 48% are singletons. Sequences were obtained from blood. Receptors originate from an elderly man in good health.

This chain uses TRBV12-3 or TRBV12-4 with TRBJ2-5; D ambiguous. Trimming shortened V by 6 bases and J by 1 base, and 6 bases separated the two germline ends. CDR3 length: 12 amino acids. The CDR3 DNA follows: TGTGCCAGCAGAGACACCCAAGAGACCCAGTACTTC. Amino acid sequence: CASRDTQETQYF.

V usage is TRBV4-2 and J usage is TRBJ2-5; no definite D call. V dropped 3 bases and J dropped 11 bases, with 16 bases sitting between them. CDR3 size: 13 residues. Germline CDR1 is LGHNA and CDR2 is YNFKEQ. CDR3 amino acids: CASSQIIVDEQYF. DNA of the CDR3: TGTGCCAGCAGCCAGATAATAGTGGATGAGCAGTACTTC.